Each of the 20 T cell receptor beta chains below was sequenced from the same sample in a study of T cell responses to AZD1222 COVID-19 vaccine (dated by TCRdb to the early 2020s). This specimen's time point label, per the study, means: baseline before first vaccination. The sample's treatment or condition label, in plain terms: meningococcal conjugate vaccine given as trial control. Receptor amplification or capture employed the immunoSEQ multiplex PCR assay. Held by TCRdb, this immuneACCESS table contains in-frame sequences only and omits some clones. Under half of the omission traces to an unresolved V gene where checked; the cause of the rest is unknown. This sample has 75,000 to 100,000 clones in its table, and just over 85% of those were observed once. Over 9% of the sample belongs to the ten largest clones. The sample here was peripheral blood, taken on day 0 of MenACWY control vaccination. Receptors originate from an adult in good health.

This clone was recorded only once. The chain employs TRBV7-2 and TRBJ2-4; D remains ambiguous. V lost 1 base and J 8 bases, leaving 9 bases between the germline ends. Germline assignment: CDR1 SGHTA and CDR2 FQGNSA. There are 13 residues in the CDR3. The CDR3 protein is CASSLDQNHIQYF. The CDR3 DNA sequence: TGTGCCAGCAGCTTAGACCAAAACCACATTCAGTACTTC.

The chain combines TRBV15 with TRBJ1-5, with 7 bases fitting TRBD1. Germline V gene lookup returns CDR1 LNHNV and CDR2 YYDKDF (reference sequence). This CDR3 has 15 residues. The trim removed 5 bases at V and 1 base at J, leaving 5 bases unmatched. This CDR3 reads CATSARDRSNQPQHF. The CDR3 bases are TGTGCCACCAGCGCCCGGGACAGAAGCAATCAGCCCCAGCATTTT.

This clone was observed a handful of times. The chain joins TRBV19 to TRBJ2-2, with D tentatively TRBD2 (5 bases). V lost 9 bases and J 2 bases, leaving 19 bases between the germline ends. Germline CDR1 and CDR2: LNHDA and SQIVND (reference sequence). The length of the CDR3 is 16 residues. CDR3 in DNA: TGTGCCAGCGGGCCCCTTTTAGCGACTAACACCGGGGAGCTGTTTTTT. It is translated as CASGPLLATNTGELFF. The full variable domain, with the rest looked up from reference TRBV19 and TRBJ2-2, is DGGITQSPKYLFRKEGQNVTLSCEQNLNHDAMYWYRQDPGQGLRLIYYSQIVNDFQKGDIAEGYSVSREKKESFPLTVTSAQKNPTAFYLCASGPLLATNTGELFFGEGSRLTVL.

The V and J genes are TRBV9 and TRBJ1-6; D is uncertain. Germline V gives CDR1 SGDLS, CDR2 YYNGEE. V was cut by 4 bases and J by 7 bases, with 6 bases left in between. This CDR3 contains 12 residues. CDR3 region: CASSLPNSPLHF. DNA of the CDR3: TGTGCCAGCAGCTTACCAAATTCACCCCTCCACTTT. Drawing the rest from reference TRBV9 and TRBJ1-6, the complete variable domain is DSGVTQTPKHLITATGQRVTLRCSPRSGDLSVYWYQQSLDQGLQFLIQYYNGEERAKGNILERFSAQQFPDLHSELNLSSLELGDSALYFCASSLPNSPLHFGNGTRLTVT.

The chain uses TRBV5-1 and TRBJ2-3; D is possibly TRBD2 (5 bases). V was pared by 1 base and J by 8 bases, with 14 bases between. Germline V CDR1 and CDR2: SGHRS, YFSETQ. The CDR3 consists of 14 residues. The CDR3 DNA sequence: TGCGCCAGCAGCTTGACACCCCCCACTAGTACGCAGTATTTT. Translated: CASSLTPPTSTQYF.

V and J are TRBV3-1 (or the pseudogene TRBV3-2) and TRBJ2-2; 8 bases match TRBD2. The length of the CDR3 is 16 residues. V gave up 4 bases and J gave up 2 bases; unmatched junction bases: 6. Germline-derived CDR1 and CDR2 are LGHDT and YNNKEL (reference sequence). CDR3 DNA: TGTGCCAGCAGCCCTGAGGGACTAGGCAACACCGGGGAGCTGTTTTTT. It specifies CASSPEGLGNTGELFF.

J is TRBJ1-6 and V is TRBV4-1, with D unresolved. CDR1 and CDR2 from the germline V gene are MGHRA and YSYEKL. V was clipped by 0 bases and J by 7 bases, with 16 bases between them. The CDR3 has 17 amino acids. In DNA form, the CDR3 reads TGCGCCAGCAGCCAAGATAGGAAGGAGGCGGGAAATTCACCCCTCCACTTT. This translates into CASSQDRKEAGNSPLHF.

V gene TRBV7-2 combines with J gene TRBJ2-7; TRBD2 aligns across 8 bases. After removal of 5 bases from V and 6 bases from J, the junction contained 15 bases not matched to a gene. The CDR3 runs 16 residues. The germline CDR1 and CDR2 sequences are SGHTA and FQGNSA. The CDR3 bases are TGTGCCAGCAGCCAACTCCCGGGGGGGCCGGGCGGCGAGCAGTACTTC. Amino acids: CASSQLPGGPGGEQYF.

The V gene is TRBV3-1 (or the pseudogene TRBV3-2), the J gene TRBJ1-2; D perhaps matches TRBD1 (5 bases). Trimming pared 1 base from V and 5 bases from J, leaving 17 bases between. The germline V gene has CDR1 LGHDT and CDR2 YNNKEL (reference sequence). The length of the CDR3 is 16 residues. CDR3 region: CASSQAGPGLNYGYTF. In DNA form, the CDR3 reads TGTGCCAGCAGCCAAGCGGGCCCGGGGCTTAATTATGGCTACACCTTC.

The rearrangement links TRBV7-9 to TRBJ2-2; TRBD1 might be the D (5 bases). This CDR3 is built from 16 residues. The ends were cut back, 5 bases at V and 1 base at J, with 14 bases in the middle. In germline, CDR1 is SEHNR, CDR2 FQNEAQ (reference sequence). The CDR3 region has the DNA TGTGCCAGCAGCCCAAGGGCAGGGCTGAACACCGGGGAGCTGTTTTTT. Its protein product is CASSPRAGLNTGELFF.

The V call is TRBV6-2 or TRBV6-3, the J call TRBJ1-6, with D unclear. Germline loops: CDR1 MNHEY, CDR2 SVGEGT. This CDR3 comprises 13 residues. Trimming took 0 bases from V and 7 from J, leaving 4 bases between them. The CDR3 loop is CASSYSDNSPLHF. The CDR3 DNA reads TGTGCCAGCAGTTACTCGGACAATTCACCCCTCCACTTT.

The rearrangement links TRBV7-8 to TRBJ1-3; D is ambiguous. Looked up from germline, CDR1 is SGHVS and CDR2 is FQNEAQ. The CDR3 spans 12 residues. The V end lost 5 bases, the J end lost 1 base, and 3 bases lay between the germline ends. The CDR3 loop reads CASSPSGNTIYF. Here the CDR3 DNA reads TGTGCCAGCAGCCCATCTGGAAACACCATATATTTT. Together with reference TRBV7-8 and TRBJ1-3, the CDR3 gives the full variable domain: GAGVSQSPRYKVAKRGQDVALRCDPISGHVSLFWYQQALGQGPEFLTYFQNEAQLDKSGLPSDRFFAERPEGSVSTLKIQRTQQEDSAVYLCASSPSGNTIYFGEGSWLTVV.

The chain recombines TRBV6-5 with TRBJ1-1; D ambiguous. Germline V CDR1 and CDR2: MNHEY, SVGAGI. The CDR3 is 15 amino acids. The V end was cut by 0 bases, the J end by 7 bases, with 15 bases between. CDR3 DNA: TGTGCCAGCAGTTACTCGTTCACCGCGGGTAGTGAAGCTTTCTTT. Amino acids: CASSYSFTAGSEAFF.

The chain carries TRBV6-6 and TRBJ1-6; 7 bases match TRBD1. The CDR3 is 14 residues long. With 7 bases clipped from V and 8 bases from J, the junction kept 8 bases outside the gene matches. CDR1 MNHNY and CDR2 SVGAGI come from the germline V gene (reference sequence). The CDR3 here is CASTQDREYSPLHF. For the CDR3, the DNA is TGTGCCAGCACCCAAGACAGGGAATATTCACCCCTCCACTTT.

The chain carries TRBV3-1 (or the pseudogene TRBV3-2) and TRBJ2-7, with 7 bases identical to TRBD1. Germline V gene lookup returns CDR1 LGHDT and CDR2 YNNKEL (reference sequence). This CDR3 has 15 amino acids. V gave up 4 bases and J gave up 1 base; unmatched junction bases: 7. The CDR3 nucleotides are TGTGCCAGCAGCCCTCGAAACAGGGGTTCCTACGAGCAGTACTTC. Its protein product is CASSPRNRGSYEQYF.

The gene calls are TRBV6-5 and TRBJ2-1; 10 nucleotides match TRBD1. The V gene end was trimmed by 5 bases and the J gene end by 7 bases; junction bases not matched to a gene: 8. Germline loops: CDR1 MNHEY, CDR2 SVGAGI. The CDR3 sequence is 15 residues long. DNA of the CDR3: TGTGCCAGCAGTCCACCGGGGACAGGGGAAAATGAGCAGTTCTTC. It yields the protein CASSPPGTGENEQFF.

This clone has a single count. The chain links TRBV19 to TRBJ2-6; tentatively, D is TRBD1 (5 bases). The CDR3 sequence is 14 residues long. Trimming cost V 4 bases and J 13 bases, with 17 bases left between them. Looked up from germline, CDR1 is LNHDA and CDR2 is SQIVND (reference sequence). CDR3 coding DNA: TGTGCCAGTAGTAACCCCGCAGGGTCCAGAGTCCTGACTTTC. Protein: CASSNPAGSRVLTF.

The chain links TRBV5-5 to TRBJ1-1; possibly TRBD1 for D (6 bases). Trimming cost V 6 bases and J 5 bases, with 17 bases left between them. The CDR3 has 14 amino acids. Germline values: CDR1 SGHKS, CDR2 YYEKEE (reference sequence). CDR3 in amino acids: CASKARGGRTEAFF. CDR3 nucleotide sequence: TGTGCCAGCAAAGCCCGGGGGGGGCGAACTGAAGCTTTCTTT. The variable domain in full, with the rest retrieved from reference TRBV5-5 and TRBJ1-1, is DAGVTQSPTHLIKTRGQQVTLRCSPISGHKSVSWYQQVLGQGPQFIFQYYEKEERGRGNFPDRFSARQFPNYSSELNVNALLLGDSALYLCASKARGGRTEAFFGQGTRLTVV.

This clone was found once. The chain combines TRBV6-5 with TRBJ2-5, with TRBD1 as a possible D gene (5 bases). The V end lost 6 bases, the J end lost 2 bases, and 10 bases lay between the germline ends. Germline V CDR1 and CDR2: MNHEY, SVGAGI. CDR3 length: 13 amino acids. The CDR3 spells CASRITGQETQYF. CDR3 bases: TGTGCCAGCAGAATCACAGGACAAGAGACCCAGTACTTC.

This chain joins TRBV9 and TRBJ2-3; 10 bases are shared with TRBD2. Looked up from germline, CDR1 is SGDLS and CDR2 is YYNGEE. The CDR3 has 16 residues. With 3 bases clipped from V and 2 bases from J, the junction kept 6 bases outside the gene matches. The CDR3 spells CASSARAGGITDTQYF. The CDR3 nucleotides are TGTGCCAGCAGCGCCCGAGCGGGGGGGATCACAGATACGCAGTATTTT.